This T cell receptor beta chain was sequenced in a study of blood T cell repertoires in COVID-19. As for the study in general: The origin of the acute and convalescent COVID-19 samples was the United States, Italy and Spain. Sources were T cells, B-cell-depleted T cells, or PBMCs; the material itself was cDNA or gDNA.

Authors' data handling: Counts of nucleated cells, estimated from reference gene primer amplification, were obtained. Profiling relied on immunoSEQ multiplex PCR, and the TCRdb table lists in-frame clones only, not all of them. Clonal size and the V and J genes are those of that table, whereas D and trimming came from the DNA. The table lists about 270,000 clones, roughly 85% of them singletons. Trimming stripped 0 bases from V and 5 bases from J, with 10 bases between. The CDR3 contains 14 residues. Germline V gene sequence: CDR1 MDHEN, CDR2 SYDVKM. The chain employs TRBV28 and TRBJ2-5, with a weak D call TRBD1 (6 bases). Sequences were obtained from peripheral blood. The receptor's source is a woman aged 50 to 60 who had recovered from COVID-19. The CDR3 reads CASSLWDSRETQYF. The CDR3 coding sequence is TGTGCCAGCAGTTTATGGGACAGTCGGGAGACCCAGTACTTC.